These 22 T cell receptor beta chains were sequenced from one sample in a study of graft-versus-host responses after intestinal transplantation. TCRdb keeps only in-frame clones here, not all; method: immunoSEQ multiplex PCR. The repertoire holds about 51,000 clones, 89% seen once, with approximately 0.6% in the top ten. Their antigen targets remain unknown. The starting material was unstimulated CD4+ T cells sorted from spleen or lymph node cells, obtained before transplant. The source is a human donor who was the organ donor for an intestinal transplant.

The chain carries TRBV6-1 and TRBJ1-4, with D perhaps matching TRBD1 (6 bases). V lost 0 bases and J lost 8, with 19 bases in between. The CDR3 extends over 17 amino acids. Germline V gene lookup returns CDR1 MNHNS and CDR2 SASEGT. The DNA of the CDR3 is TGTGCCAGCAGTGAAGCCGCGGTATGGGGGCAGGGAGAAAAACTGTTTTTT. Amino acids: CASSEAAVWGQGEKLFF.

V is TRBV4-2 and J is TRBJ1-2; D is uncertain. V was pared by 0 bases and J by 5 bases, with 10 bases between. This CDR3 has 14 residues. The germline V gene encodes CDR1 LGHNA and CDR2 YNFKEQ. This chain's CDR3 is CASSQESVPYGYTF. CDR3 DNA: TGTGCCAGCAGCCAAGAGTCAGTTCCTTATGGCTACACCTTC.

The chain couples TRBV29-1 to TRBJ2-1; maybe TRBD1 (5 bases). Germline V gene sequence: CDR1 SQVTM, CDR2 ANQGSEA. Trimming pared 0 bases from V and 8 bases from J, leaving 8 bases between. The CDR3 covers 12 residues. CDR3 region: CSVEDVRDEQFF. The DNA for the CDR3 is TGCAGCGTTGAAGACGTCAGGGATGAGCAGTTCTTC.

The rearrangement uses TRBV30 and TRBJ1-5; D unclear. From germline, CDR1 is GTSNPN and CDR2 SVGIG (reference sequence). Trimming removed 4 bases at V and 1 base at J, with 5 bases between. The CDR3 contains 12 residues. CDR3 sequence: CAWTGSNQPQHF. As DNA, the CDR3 is TGTGCCTGGACAGGAAGCAATCAGCCCCAGCATTTT. The entire variable domain, with the rest obtained from reference TRBV30 and TRBJ1-5, is as follows: SQTIHQWPATLVQPVGSPLSLECTVEGTSNPNLYWYRQAAGRGLQLLFYSVGIGQISSEVPQNLSASRPQDRQFILSSKKLLLSDSGFYLCAWTGSNQPQHFGDGTRLSIL.

V gene TRBV18 combines with J gene TRBJ2-5, with D possibly being TRBD1 (6 bases). The CDR3 runs 16 residues. Deletions cut 0 bases from V and 2 bases from J, with 13 bases between. Germline V gene sequence: CDR1 KGHSH, CDR2 LQKENI. The CDR3 protein is CASSPPHRTDQETQYF. The CDR3 nucleotides read TGTGCCAGCTCACCACCCCACCGGACAGATCAAGAGACCCAGTACTTC.

The chain has TRBV2 and TRBJ2-7, with a possible D match to TRBD2 (7 bases). Trimming removed 5 bases at V and 8 bases at J, with 10 bases between. Germline CDR1 reads SNHLY; CDR2 reads FYNNEI. The length of the CDR3 is 11 residues. The DNA for the CDR3 is TGTGCCAGCAGTAAGGGGGGGAAGCAGTACTTC. Its protein is CASSKGGKQYF.

The genes are TRBV5-6 and TRBJ2-1, with 12 bases aligning to TRBD2. The V gene end was trimmed by 4 bases and the J gene end by 5 bases; junction bases not matched to a gene: 13. CDR1 is SGHDT, CDR2 YYEEEE, per germline. The CDR3 spans 18 residues. The chain's CDR3 is CASSHWTSGTRPDNEQFF. DNA for the CDR3: TGTGCCAGCAGCCACTGGACTAGCGGGACAAGGCCGGACAATGAGCAGTTCTTC.

This clone has a single count. This chain links TRBV2 with TRBJ2-2; D is undetermined. CDR1 SNHLY and CDR2 FYNNEI come from the germline V gene. The CDR3 runs 15 residues. V lost 6 bases and J 7 bases, leaving 18 bases between the germline ends. The CDR3 reads CASSRVLARGGELFF. DNA for the CDR3: TGTGCCAGCAGCCGGGTTTTAGCTCGCGGCGGGGAGCTGTTTTTT.

The chain has TRBV4-1 and TRBJ1-2; D is unclear. CDR1 and CDR2 from the germline V gene are MGHRA and YSYEKL. The germline V and J ends were trimmed by 1 base and 0 bases, with 6 bases remaining between them. The CDR3 covers 14 residues. Here the CDR3 DNA reads TGCGCCAGCAGCCAAGGCGAGGCTAACTATGGCTACACCTTC. Translating gives CASSQGEANYGYTF.

This clone has more than one count but fewer than ten. The V gene is TRBV30, the J gene TRBJ1-4; D is unresolved. The V and J ends lost 1 base and 8 bases respectively, with 8 bases between them. The germline gives CDR1 GTSNPN, CDR2 SVGIG (reference sequence). This CDR3 is 12 amino acids long. The CDR3 nucleotides are TGTGCCTGGAGTGGGTGGGAGGAAAAACTGTTTTTT. Amino acids: CAWSGWEEKLFF. Drawing the rest from reference TRBV30 and TRBJ1-4, the complete variable domain is SQTIHQWPATLVQPVGSPLSLECTVEGTSNPNLYWYRQAAGRGLQLLFYSVGIGQISSEVPQNLSASRPQDRQFILSSKKLLLSDSGFYLCAWSGWEEKLFFGSGTQLSVL.

The CDR3 bases are TGTGCCAGCAGTGAATCGGGGTGGGGAAACACCATATATTTT. It encodes CASSESGWGNTIYF. The gene calls are TRBV25-1 and TRBJ1-3; no definite D call. Germline loops: CDR1 MGHDK, CDR2 SYGVNS. The CDR3 contains 14 residues. The ends were cut back, 1 base at V and 4 bases at J, with 8 bases in the middle.

Note on this clone: A junction boundary mismatches the germline segment, possibly from a read error. The J gene is TRBJ2-1, the V gene TRBV27; no clear D gene. The germline V gene has CDR1 MNHEY and CDR2 SMNVEV (reference sequence). The CDR3 totals 10 residues. CDR3 bases: TGTGCCAGCACCCGCCATAGTTGTATCTTC. This gives the protein CASTRHSCIF.

This clone was seen just once. V is TRBV14 and J is TRBJ2-1; the match to TRBD2 covers 10 bases. V gave up 0 bases and J gave up 2 bases; unmatched junction bases: 4. CDR3 length equals 17 residues. Germline V gives CDR1 SGHDN, CDR2 FVKESK. In DNA form, the CDR3 reads TGTGCCAGCAGCCAAGATAGGAGCGGGAGGGCCTACAATGAGCAGTTCTTC. Protein: CASSQDRSGRAYNEQFF.

This sequence joins TRBV6-7 and TRBJ1-1; a possible D gene is TRBD1 (5 bases). TRBV6-7 has ORF status, its function being uncertain. The CDR3 is 12 residues long. Trimming removed 6 bases at V and 5 bases at J, with 10 bases between. CDR3 sequence reads: CASRPRETEAFF. The CDR3 DNA reads as TGTGCCAGCAGACCCAGGGAAACTGAAGCTTTCTTT.

The chain's CDR3 is CASSQDPGTGPRGEAFF. The CDR3 DNA reads as TGTGCCAGCAGCCAAGATCCCGGGACAGGCCCCAGGGGGGAAGCTTTCTTT. The rearrangement joins TRBV4-2 to TRBJ1-1, with 8 bases lining up with TRBD1. Germline V gene lookup returns CDR1 LGHNA and CDR2 YNFKEQ. The V segment lost 0 bases and the J segment 8 bases; nucleotides outside the gene matches: 14. The CDR3 has 17 residues.

Notes on this clone: The junction and the germline gene differ at one end; a read error may be behind it. V usage is TRBV7-7 and J usage is TRBJ2-5; TRBD1 matches at 9 bases. Germline V gives CDR1 SSHAT, CDR2 FNYEAQ (reference sequence). The CDR3 length is 16 residues. As DNA, the CDR3 is TGTGCTAGCAGCGCCGACCCGGGACAGGGAAAAGAGACCCAGTACTTC. Translating it yields CASSADPGQGKETQYF.

V and J are TRBV7-3 and TRBJ2-5; TRBD1 aligns across 8 bases. Germline CDR1 SGHTA, CDR2 FQGTGA. The CDR3 is 15 residues long. With 5 bases clipped from V and 5 bases from J, the junction kept 10 bases outside the gene matches. CDR3 sequence: CASSPDRGVGETQYF. The CDR3 nucleotides are TGTGCCAGCAGCCCAGACAGGGGTGTAGGGGAGACCCAGTACTTC.

The chain recombines TRBV27 with TRBJ2-2; TRBD1 aligns across 7 bases. The junction had 5 bases not matched to a gene; V was cut back by 6 bases and J by 1 base. CDR1 and CDR2 (germline): MNHEY, SMNVEV (reference sequence). CDR3 length: 15 residues. The CDR3 reads CASSRQGRNTGELFF. CDR3 DNA: TGTGCCAGCAGCCGACAGGGCCGGAACACCGGGGAGCTGTTTTTT.

The chain links TRBV6-6 to TRBJ2-3, with D possibly being TRBD1 (5 bases). CDR3 length: 16 residues. Trimming cost V 2 bases and J 0 bases, with 12 bases left between them. CDR1 MNHNY and CDR2 SVGAGI come from the germline V gene (reference sequence). CDR3 sequence (DNA): TGTGCCAGCAGTTACCCGCAGGGTACTAGCACAGATACGCAGTATTTT. It yields the protein CASSYPQGTSTDTQYF.

J is TRBJ2-1 and V is TRBV6-1; TRBD1 might be the D (7 bases). The CDR3 sequence is 19 residues long. Germline CDR1 and CDR2: MNHNS and SASEGT. Trimming took off 2 bases at V and 2 bases at J, with 22 bases between the two ends. CDR3: CASSETQGRGAGPYNEQFF. The CDR3 DNA sequence: TGTGCCAGCAGTGAAACCCAGGGCAGGGGGGCCGGGCCCTACAATGAGCAGTTCTTC.

This chain connects TRBV7-9 to TRBJ2-5, with 8 bases fitting TRBD2. Germline V gene sequence: CDR1 SEHNR, CDR2 FQNEAQ (reference sequence). CDR3 size: 17 residues. Trimming cost V 1 base and J 1 base; bases outside gene matches: 8. In DNA, the CDR3 is TGTGCCAGCAGCTTAGAAGAACGCGGGGGGTTCCAAGAGACCCAGTACTTC. Translated: CASSLEERGGFQETQYF.

The chain links TRBV20-1 to TRBJ2-1, with D maybe TRBD2 (5 bases). The V gene's germline CDR1 is DFQATT and CDR2 SNEGSKA (reference sequence). V lost 3 bases to trimming and J lost 8 bases, with 5 bases between them. This CDR3 has 10 residues. The CDR3 DNA is TGCAGTGCTAGGAGGGATGAGCAGTTCTTC. Its protein is CSARRDEQFF.